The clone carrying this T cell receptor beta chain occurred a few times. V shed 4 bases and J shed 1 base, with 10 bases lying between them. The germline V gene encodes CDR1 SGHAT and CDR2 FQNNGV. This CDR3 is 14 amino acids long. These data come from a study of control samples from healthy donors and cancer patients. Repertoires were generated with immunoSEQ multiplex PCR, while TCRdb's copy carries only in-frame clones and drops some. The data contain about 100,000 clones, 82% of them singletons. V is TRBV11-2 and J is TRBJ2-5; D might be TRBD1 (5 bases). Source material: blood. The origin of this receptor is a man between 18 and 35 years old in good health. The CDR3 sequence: CASSSRQFQETQYF. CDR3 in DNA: TGTGCCAGCAGCTCCCGACAGTTCCAAGAGACCCAGTACTTC.